This T cell receptor beta chain originates from a study of cytomegalovirus exposure and HLA in healthy donors. This CDR3 has 14 residues. Per germline, CDR1 SGHNT and CDR2 YYREEE (reference sequence). Study results and limitations: Both high specificity and high sensitivity reportedly marked the classifier's diagnosis of cytomegalovirus status. Cytomegalovirus association was assigned to around 150 TCR beta chains.

Of note for this clone: The antigen is not known. One end of the junction fails to match germline, which may point to a read error.

The assay was immunoSEQ multiplex PCR, and TCRdb's table has in-frame clones only and misses some. The data show a few hundred thousand clones, with approximately 88% seen just once and about an eighth held by the top ten. Sequencing was done on a sample of PBMCs. This receptor was taken from a woman aged 25 to 39 in good health and CMV-seropositive. This sequence joins TRBV5-4 and TRBJ1-5; possibly TRBD1 for D (5 bases). The DNA of the CDR3 is TGTGCCAGCACCTTGCAGGGAGACAATCAGCCCCAGCATTTT. Its translation: CASTLQGDNQPQHF. Filled out from reference TRBV5-4 and TRBJ1-5, the complete variable domain reads ETGVTQSPTHLIKTRGQQVTLRCSSQSGHNTVSWYQQALGQGPQFIFQYYREEENGRGNFPPRFSGLQFPNYSSELNVNALELDDSALYLCASTLQGDNQPQHFGDGTRLSIL.